This TCR beta chain was recovered during a study of human T cells and chemical hapten exposure. Overall study results and limits: Controls had significantly fewer large CDR3 similarity clusters than were formed by expanded TCRs.

This clonotype was observed a handful of times. Its specificity is unknown. As to time point: pre-sensitization, week 0. Described treatment: therapeutic diphenylcyclopropenone sensitization with weekly scalp DPC. Trimming cost V 2 bases and J 8 bases; bases outside gene matches: 9. This CDR3 is 16 amino acids long. The germline CDR1 and CDR2 sequences are MGHRA and YSYEKL. TCRdb re-analysed the RACE reads in MiXCR, keeping a single row per CDR3 protein. The table lists around 95,000 distinct CDR3 sequences, 9.5% to 14% of them singletons, with approximately 3.4% in the top ten. This clonotype originated in a woman aged 55-70 years with alopecia areata. Some clones in this sample may be carry-over from other donors' samples. The chain recombines TRBV4-1 with TRBJ2-3; the match to TRBD2 covers 11 bases. The sample was whole blood, taken in connection with sensitization to the hapten diphenylcyclopropenone (DPC). The CDR3, as DNA: TGCGCCAGCAGCCAATCCTCTAGCGGGGGGCCCCTTACGCAGTATTTT. Translating it yields CASSQSSSGGPLTQYF.